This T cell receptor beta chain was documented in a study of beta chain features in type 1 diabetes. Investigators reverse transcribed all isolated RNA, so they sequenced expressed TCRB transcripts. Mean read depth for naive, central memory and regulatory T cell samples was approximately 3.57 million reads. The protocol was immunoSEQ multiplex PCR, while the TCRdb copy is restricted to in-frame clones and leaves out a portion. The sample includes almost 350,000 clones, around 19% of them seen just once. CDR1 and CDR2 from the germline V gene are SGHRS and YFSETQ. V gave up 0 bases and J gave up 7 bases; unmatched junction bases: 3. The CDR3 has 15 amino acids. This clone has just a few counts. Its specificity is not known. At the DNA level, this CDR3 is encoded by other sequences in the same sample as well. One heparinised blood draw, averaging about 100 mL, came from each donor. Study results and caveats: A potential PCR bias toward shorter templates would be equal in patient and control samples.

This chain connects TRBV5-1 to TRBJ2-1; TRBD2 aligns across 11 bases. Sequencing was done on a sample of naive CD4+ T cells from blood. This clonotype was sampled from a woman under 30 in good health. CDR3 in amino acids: CASSLVSSGRNEQFF. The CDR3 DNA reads TGCGCCAGCAGCTTGGTGTCTAGCGGGAGGAATGAGCAGTTCTTC.